This is a list of T cell receptor beta chains from one sample in a study of identical twins. MiXCR, run by TCRdb on the 5' RACE reads, gives a single entry per CDR3 protein. The sample has around 230,000 distinct CDR3 sequences; roughly a tenth are singletons. Material: memory (CD45RO+) T cells sorted from blood. Every receptor here comes from a woman aged 18-29 years in good health. CDR3s include the opening cysteine and the closing phenylalanine or tryptophan.

J | V | CDR3
TRBJ2-5 | TRBV7-2 | CASSPSFRGETQYF
TRBJ2-7 | TRBV20-1 | CSAIRSSGGYEQYF
TRBJ2-5 | TRBV5-1 | CASAGTPPETQYF
TRBJ2-7 | TRBV18 | CASSPSGDSYEQYF
TRBJ2-1 | TRBV20-1 | CSAPPGQGSNEQFF
TRBJ2-7 | TRBV29-1 | CSVEQGDRSLEQYF
TRBJ2-5 | TRBV5-1 | CASNAMGQGQETQYF
TRBJ1-2 | TRBV19 | CASRSTGDYGYTF
TRBJ2-3 | TRBV20-1 | CSARAGNRETDTQYF
TRBJ2-1 | TRBV20-1 | CSANSGVKQFF
TRBJ1-2 | TRBV4-2 | CASSQALGQGVFSYGYTF
TRBJ1-1 | TRBV12-3/TRBV12-4 | CASSLGRRQGVNTEAFF
TRBJ2-7 | TRBV12-3/TRBV12-4 | CASSSRRGDPSYEQYF
TRBJ1-1 | TRBV9 | CASSVDERRNTEAFF
TRBJ1-4 | TRBV5-4 | CASSPQSGTGNEKLFF
TRBJ2-5 | TRBV6-2/TRBV6-3 | CASSPRTVYAETQYF
TRBJ1-3 | TRBV3-1 | CASSRLTGGGGNTIYF
TRBJ1-2 | TRBV11-2 | CASSLVRQGAGYGYTF
TRBJ2-5 | TRBV20-1 | CSARGWETQYF
TRBJ2-3 | TRBV29-1 | CSVETNTDTQYF
TRBJ2-1 | TRBV5-1 | CASSSQNPGTAGGEQFF
TRBJ2-2 | TRBV6-2/TRBV6-3 | CASRSSQVTGELFF
TRBJ2-7 | TRBV20-1 | CSALSTGTESYEQYF
TRBJ1-2 | TRBV12-3/TRBV12-4 | CASSSYYGYTF
TRBJ2-1 | TRBV3-1 | CASSPLLAGVDEQFF
TRBJ1-1 | TRBV11-2 | CASSLTSTGETEAFF
TRBJ1-3 | TRBV5-6 | CARSSGHGNTIYF